Below, one T cell receptor beta chain is given with its context. The data originate from a study of cytomegalovirus exposure and HLA in healthy donors. This CDR3 spans 13 amino acids. V lost 6 bases to trimming and J lost 2 bases, with 9 bases between them. Germline assignment: CDR1 MNHEY and CDR2 SMNVEV (reference sequence). The PCR had 60 Vbeta and 13 Jbeta primers. Produced via immunoSEQ multiplex PCR; TCRdb's table is partial and in-frame only. This repertoire shows around 99,000 clones, less than 80% found once; its top ten account for about 8%. V is TRBV27 and J is TRBJ2-3, with D unclear. The sequenced sample was PBMCs. This sequence was found in a young man in good health and CMV-seronegative. The CDR3 nucleotides read TGTGCCAGCAGCCTTTTTCCCACAGATACGCAGTATTTT. It is translated as CASSLFPTDTQYF.